One sample yielded the 8 T cell receptor beta chains listed below, sequenced in a study of T cells in Graves' hyperthyroidism and ophthalmopathy. TCR beta CDR3 sequences were amplified from RNA transcripts. Initially, a first-round RT-PCR of the TCR CDR3 employed the HTBI primer set. Each CDR3 protein is one row after TCRdb ran MiXCR on the multiplex PCR reads. Of 200,000 to 250,000 distinct CDR3 sequences listed, about a sixth were seen once; the top ten hold under 35%. Sequencing was performed on blood. The source is a woman aged 18-29 years with Graves' ophthalmopathy.

This clonotype was found many times. The chain has TRBV11-3 and TRBJ2-7; D not resolved. Germline V CDR1 and CDR2: SGHNT, YENEEA. The CDR3 covers 13 residues. V gave up 2 bases and J gave up 2 bases, with 7 bases separating them. CDR3 DNA sequence: TGTGCCAGCAGCTTAAGGACGGCCTACGAGCAGTACTTC. Encoded protein: CASSLRTAYEQYF.

This clonotype was found many times. V usage is TRBV6-1 and J usage is TRBJ1-1, with D unresolved. The germline V gene encodes CDR1 MNHNS and CDR2 SASEGT. CDR3 length equals 15 residues. V was shortened by 5 bases and J by 2 bases, with 15 bases between the two germline ends. CDR3 amino acids: CASSYTPGGNTEAFF. The CDR3, as DNA: TGTGCCAGCAGTTACACGCCGGGCGGAAACACTGAAGCTTTCTTT.

At least ten counts were recorded for this clonotype. The V call is TRBV28, the J call TRBJ2-7; either TRBD1 or TRBD2 may supply D (6 bases each). The germline V gene has CDR1 MDHEN and CDR2 SYDVKM. The V end lost 2 bases, the J end lost 2 bases, and 19 bases lay between the germline ends. This CDR3 contains 17 residues. The CDR3 DNA follows: TGTGCCAGCAGTTTAACCCCTACAGGGACTGCAACCTACGAGCAGTACTTC. Its protein is CASSLTPTGTATYEQYF.

This chain links TRBV4-1 with TRBJ2-1, with TRBD1 identical over 11 bases. Trimming cost V 7 bases and J 8 bases; bases outside gene matches: 10. From germline, CDR1 is MGHRA and CDR2 YSYEKL. The CDR3 is 15 residues long. The CDR3 DNA reads TGCGCCAGCACCCTAAGGGACAGGGGGTTCGATGAGCAGTTCTTC. Residues: CASTLRDRGFDEQFF.

At least ten counts were recorded for this clonotype. The rearrangement uses TRBV5-1 and TRBJ1-2; 7 bases are a match to TRBD1. Per the germline V gene, CDR1 is SGHRS and CDR2 is YFSETQ. This CDR3 is built from 16 residues. J was trimmed by 0 bases and V by 3 bases; bases with no gene match: 8. The CDR3 is CASSSTPGTANYGYTF. The CDR3 bases are TGCGCCAGCAGCTCGACGCCCGGGACAGCTAACTATGGCTACACCTTC.

This clonotype was picked up a small number of times. The V and J genes are TRBV15 and TRBJ2-7, with 7 bases lining up with TRBD1. The V segment lost 2 bases and the J segment 4 bases; nucleotides outside the gene matches: 5. Germline CDR1 reads LNHNV; CDR2 reads YYDKDF (reference sequence). The CDR3 has 14 residues. As DNA, the CDR3 is TGTGCCACCAGCAGACCTACAGGGGTATACGAGCAGTACTTC. Its protein product is CATSRPTGVYEQYF.

This clonotype came up many times. The chain combines TRBV28 with TRBJ2-1; no firm D call. The CDR3 totals 15 residues. In germline, CDR1 is MDHEN, CDR2 SYDVKM. V was cut by 4 bases and J by 6 bases, with 16 bases left in between. CDR3 amino acids: CASSSPPDQLNEQFF. The CDR3 nucleotides read TGTGCCAGCAGTTCACCTCCGGACCAACTCAATGAGCAGTTCTTC. The variable domain in full, with the rest retrieved from reference TRBV28 and TRBJ2-1, is DVKVTQSSRYLVKRTGEKVFLECVQDMDHENMFWYRQDPGLGLRLIYFSYDVKMKEKGDIPEGYSVSREKKERFSLILESASTNQTSMYLCASSSPPDQLNEQFFGPGTRLTVL.

Many counts were recorded for this clonotype. The rearrangement links TRBV28 to TRBJ2-3; D gene unclear. V lost 6 bases and J 6 bases, leaving 19 bases between the germline ends. This CDR3 has 15 amino acids. Germline CDR1 reads MDHEN; CDR2 reads SYDVKM. In DNA form, the CDR3 reads TGTGCCAGCAGACCCCAGGCGGAATCTGGGGATACGCAGTATTTT. Amino acid sequence: CASRPQAESGDTQYF.